Presented here are 13 T cell receptor beta chains from one specimen sequenced in a study of shared clonotypes between healthy human individuals. Sequenced by immunoSEQ multiplex PCR; TCRdb stores in-frame clones only, minus some. The repertoire consists of about 1.1 million clones, with 70% to 80% occurring once and the leading ten covering about 0.94%. The sequenced sample consisted of memory CD4+ T cells from PBMCs. Subset indicated: CD45RA-negative fraction. The receptor source for this set is a man aged 18 to 30 in good health. Some clones in this sample may be carry-over from other donors' samples.

This clone was picked up one time. The DNA for the CDR3 is TGTGCCAGCAGCGCGGACAGGGCTATGCCCGGGGAGCTGTTTTTT. It yields the protein CASSADRAMPGELFF. This chain uses TRBV11-1 with TRBJ2-2; TRBD1 aligns across 8 bases. The junction had 8 bases not matched to a gene; V was cut back by 5 bases and J by 6 bases. CDR1 and CDR2 from the germline V gene are SGHAT and FQDESV (reference sequence). The CDR3 is 15 amino acids.

V usage is TRBV27 and J usage is TRBJ1-2; D is unresolved. The CDR3 is made up of 15 amino acids. CDR1 MNHEY and CDR2 SMNVEV come from the germline V gene (reference sequence). V gave up 0 bases and J gave up 8 bases, with 16 bases separating them. CDR3 sequence: CASSLSWADNWGYTF. CDR3 sequence (DNA): TGTGCCAGCAGTTTATCGTGGGCAGACAACTGGGGCTACACCTTC.

This clone was counted a few times. V gene TRBV19 combines with J gene TRBJ1-2; D gene ambiguous. Germline CDR1 and CDR2: LNHDA and SQIVND (reference sequence). The CDR3 extends over 14 amino acids. Trimming stripped 4 bases from V and 1 base from J, with 10 bases between. CDR3 sequence (DNA): TGTGCCAGTAGTACCCCCGACGGTAACTATGGCTACACCTTC. This codes for CASSTPDGNYGYTF.

The rearrangement links TRBV18 to TRBJ1-3; no reliable D call. Germline V gene sequence: CDR1 KGHSH, CDR2 LQKENI. Between the trimmed V and J ends, which lost 2 bases and 1 base, there was a span of 6 bases. There are 14 residues in the CDR3. CDR3 protein: CASSPTRSGNTIYF. In DNA form, the CDR3 reads TGTGCCAGCTCACCAACACGGTCTGGAAACACCATATATTTT.

This clone appeared a single time. The V gene is TRBV28, the J gene TRBJ2-1, with D possibly being TRBD2 (6 bases). The germline CDR1 and CDR2 sequences are MDHEN and SYDVKM. With 2 bases removed from V and 1 base from J, the gap between germline ends came to 12 bases. CDR3 length: 16 amino acids. CDR3 DNA sequence: TGTGCCAGCAGTTTAAATACGGGGACTTCCTACAATGAGCAGTTCTTC. Translating gives CASSLNTGTSYNEQFF. Supplemented by reference TRBV28 and TRBJ2-1, the full variable domain reads DVKVTQSSRYLVKRTGEKVFLECVQDMDHENMFWYRQDPGLGLRLIYFSYDVKMKEKGDIPEGYSVSREKKERFSLILESASTNQTSMYLCASSLNTGTSYNEQFFGPGTRLTVL.

The chain carries TRBV9 and TRBJ1-2; 7 bases are a match to TRBD1. Germline V lookup: CDR1 SGDLS, CDR2 YYNGEE. The CDR3 has 15 amino acids. V was clipped by 0 bases and J by 4 bases; unmatched bases: 6. Written as DNA, the CDR3 is TGTGCCAGCAGCGTAGATGTGGGACAGTCCTATGGCTACACCTTC. It yields the protein CASSVDVGQSYGYTF.

CDR3 loop: CASSLTGAGAYNEQFF. DNA for the CDR3: TGTGCCAGCAGCCTAACAGGTGCTGGGGCCTACAATGAGCAGTTCTTC. The chain uses TRBV9 and TRBJ2-1; D might be TRBD1 (5 bases). In germline, CDR1 is SGDLS, CDR2 YYNGEE. V was pared by 4 bases and J by 2 bases, with 16 bases between. The CDR3 sequence is 16 residues long.

The chain links TRBV6-5 to TRBJ2-7; 7 bases align to TRBD1. Germline lookup yields CDR1 MNHEY and CDR2 SVGAGI. The trim removed 7 bases at V and 1 base at J, leaving 4 bases unmatched. The CDR3 totals 13 residues. The CDR3 loop reads CASMGQNSYEQYF. The CDR3 DNA sequence: TGTGCCAGCATGGGACAGAATTCCTACGAGCAGTACTTC.

The CDR3 reads CASSLGTGTYSNQPQHF. The CDR3 nucleotides are TGCGCCAGCAGCTTGGGGACAGGGACGTATAGCAATCAGCCCCAGCATTTT. The chain links TRBV5-1 to TRBJ1-5; 8 bases map to TRBD1. Germline CDR1 and CDR2: SGHRS and YFSETQ. This CDR3 has 17 residues. With 0 bases clipped from V and 0 bases from J, the junction kept 5 bases outside the gene matches.

The V gene is TRBV28, the J gene TRBJ2-1; D gene unclear. Deletions cut 5 bases from V and 10 bases from J, with 15 bases between. CDR1 MDHEN and CDR2 SYDVKM come from the germline V gene. The CDR3 is made up of 13 amino acids. CDR3 bases: TGTGCCAGCAGTCTGGGCGTGCCGGAGGAGCAGTTCTTC. Protein sequence: CASSLGVPEEQFF.

The chain has TRBV30 and TRBJ1-5; maybe TRBD1 (6 bases). Germline V gene lookup returns CDR1 GTSNPN and CDR2 SVGIG (reference sequence). CDR3 length: 15 amino acids. Deletions cut 2 bases from V and 0 bases from J, with 11 bases between. This CDR3 is CAWSSGTHSNQPQHF. Written as DNA, the CDR3 is TGTGCCTGGAGTTCCGGGACACATAGCAATCAGCCCCAGCATTTT.

The chain joins TRBV14 to TRBJ1-3; the D gene is possibly TRBD1 (5 bases). Trimming cost V 4 bases and J 0 bases, with 13 bases left between them. CDR3 size: 16 residues. The germline V gene has CDR1 SGHDN and CDR2 FVKESK. Here the CDR3 reads CASSPGYRSSGNTIYF. Written as DNA, the CDR3 is TGTGCCAGCAGCCCAGGGTACAGGAGCTCTGGAAACACCATATATTTT.

The V call is TRBV5-4, the J call TRBJ1-3; D unclear. The germline V and J ends were trimmed by 2 bases and 6 bases, with 15 bases remaining between them. Germline loops: CDR1 SGHNT, CDR2 YYREEE (reference sequence). The CDR3 extends over 15 amino acids. The CDR3 DNA reads as TGTGCCAGCAGCTTCGGTGTCTCAGCGGTAAACACCATATATTTT. Protein sequence: CASSFGVSAVNTIYF.